This T cell receptor beta chain was documented in a study of T cells expressing NK-cell markers. The CDR3 has 15 amino acids. Looked up from germline, CDR1 is MDHEN and CDR2 is SYDVKM. One entry per CDR3 protein, without DNA, is what TCRdb gives after re-calling the 5' RACE reads. The sample data list about 550,000 distinct CDR3 sequences. The V and J genes are TRBV28 and TRBJ2-7. Sequenced: blood T cells: a sorted CD56 or NKG2C T cell subset, CD4+ or CD8+ T cells, or bulk PBMC T cells (not recorded which). This sequence was found in a man between 18 and 35 years old in good health. Here the CDR3 reads CASSLGRLHHYEQYF.